Each of the 27 T cell receptor beta chains below was sequenced from the same sample in a study of T cell repertoires in cytomegalovirus infection. TCRdb re-derived calls from the reads in MiXCR, one entry per CDR3 protein. The sample yields roughly 700,000 distinct CDR3 sequences, approximately 33% seen once. Antigens for these TCRs are unknown. Sample: cultured PBMCs, taken from culture after CMV antigen stimulation. The receptors come from a human donor in good health (CMV status not recorded). Some clones in this sample may be carry-over from other donors' samples.

This clonotype has only a few counts. The V call is TRBV5-4, the J call TRBJ1-1, with 12 bases identical to TRBD1. CDR3 length: 18 amino acids. Trimming cost V 3 bases and J 1 base; bases outside gene matches: 10. CDR1 and CDR2 from the germline V gene are SGHNT and YYREEE (reference sequence). CDR3 protein: CASSSPPGQGAWNTEAFF. The CDR3 coding sequence is TGTGCCAGCAGCTCACCTCCGGGACAGGGGGCTTGGAACACTGAAGCTTTCTTT.

In this sample, this clonotype turned up many times. The DNA for the CDR3 is TGTGCCAGCAGCTTGTACAGGGGTACATTGGATACGCAGTATTTT. Its protein is CASSLYRGTLDTQYF. This rearrangement joins TRBV7-2 to TRBJ2-3; 7 bases are a match to TRBD1. With V trimmed by 3 bases and J by 6 bases, 9 bases remained unmatched. In germline, CDR1 is SGHTA, CDR2 FQGNSA. The CDR3 has 15 amino acids.

This clonotype was detected only a few times. CDR3 sequence (DNA): TGTGCCAGCAGCTTAGAGGGGCTAGAAACCGGGGAGCTGTTTTTT. Its protein is CASSLEGLETGELFF. The chain recombines TRBV7-8 with TRBJ2-2; weak D call: TRBD1 (5 bases). The CDR3 has 15 residues. The V end lost 1 base, the J end lost 5 bases, and 11 bases lay between the germline ends. Germline V gene sequence: CDR1 SGHVS, CDR2 FQNEAQ.

The gene calls are TRBV7-9 and TRBJ2-5; unclear D gene. The length of the CDR3 is 12 residues. V was pared by 4 bases and J by 7 bases, with 10 bases between. Per the germline V gene, CDR1 is SEHNR and CDR2 is FQNEAQ (reference sequence). CDR3: CASSYEPRTQYF. In nucleotides, the CDR3 is TGTGCCAGCAGCTACGAACCAAGGACCCAGTACTTC.

CDR3 DNA: TGTGCCAGCAGCGGGGACAGGATGAACACTGAAGCTTTCTTT. This translates into CASSGDRMNTEAFF. The rearrangement links TRBV5-4 to TRBJ1-1; the match to TRBD1 covers 8 bases. Per germline, CDR1 SGHNT and CDR2 YYREEE (reference sequence). Unmatched junction bases numbered 2, after V lost 4 bases and J lost 0 bases. The CDR3 has 14 amino acids.

This clonotype was detected only a few times. The chain employs TRBV7-2 and TRBJ1-4; tentatively, D is TRBD1 (5 bases). This CDR3 contains 16 residues. V lost 2 bases and J lost 4, with 14 bases in between. Per the germline V gene, CDR1 is SGHTA and CDR2 is FQGNSA. The CDR3 loop reads CASSLIGGAGNEKLFF. The DNA for the CDR3 is TGTGCCAGCAGCTTAATAGGTGGGGCTGGTAATGAAAAACTGTTTTTT.

The gene calls are TRBV7-9 and TRBJ2-5; 9 positions agree with TRBD2. The junction had 9 bases not matched to a gene; V was cut back by 5 bases and J by 2 bases. Germline lookup yields CDR1 SEHNR and CDR2 FQNEAQ (reference sequence). The CDR3 is made up of 16 amino acids. CDR3 sequence: CASSPPGLARQETQYF. DNA of the CDR3: TGTGCCAGCAGCCCCCCGGGACTAGCCCGTCAAGAGACCCAGTACTTC.

This chain uses TRBV6-2 or TRBV6-3 with TRBJ2-7; D gene uncertain. The ends were cut back, 4 bases at V and 7 bases at J, with 17 bases in the middle. CDR3 length equals 14 residues. Germline values: CDR1 MNHEY, CDR2 SVGEGT. The CDR3 DNA reads as TGTGCCAGCAGTTCCCCGACACCTATGGGGGAGCAGTACTTC. The encoded protein is CASSSPTPMGEQYF.

This chain uses TRBV2 with TRBJ1-1; D ambiguous. Germline V gene sequence: CDR1 SNHLY, CDR2 FYNNEI. The CDR3 loop spans 12 amino acids. Trimming cost V 4 bases and J 6 bases, with 9 bases left between them. CDR3 sequence: CASSALWAEAFF. In DNA form, the CDR3 reads TGTGCCAGCAGTGCCCTGTGGGCTGAAGCTTTCTTT.

The chain employs TRBV6-1 and TRBJ1-1; weak D call: TRBD1 (5 bases). This CDR3 has 12 residues. The germline V and J ends were trimmed by 4 bases and 4 bases, with 7 bases remaining between them. CDR1 is MNHNS and CDR2 is SASEGT in the germline V gene. CDR3 nucleotides: TGTGCCAGCAGTGGGGGGGGCACTGAAGCTTTCTTT. Its protein product is CASSGGGTEAFF.

The rearrangement uses TRBV7-4 and TRBJ2-3, with D perhaps TRBD1 or TRBD2 (6 bases each). Deletions cut 5 bases from V and 6 bases from J, with 33 bases between. There are 20 residues in the CDR3. The V gene's germline CDR1 is SGHVT and CDR2 SQSDAQ. The CDR3 DNA follows: TGTGCCAGCAGCCAATATTACGGGGGCCAAGGGCTAGAGGCGACTGATACGCAGTATTTT. It is translated as CASSQYYGGQGLEATDTQYF.

This chain links TRBV7-6 with TRBJ2-3, with D hard to call. V shed 0 bases and J shed 3 bases, with 10 bases lying between them. This CDR3 comprises 15 residues. Germline lookup yields CDR1 SGHVS and CDR2 FNYEAQ. CDR3 in amino acids: CASSLAGVPTDTQYF. CDR3 DNA sequence: TGTGCCAGCAGCTTAGCTGGAGTACCGACAGATACGCAGTATTTT.

This clonotype was recorded many times. V and J are TRBV7-2 and TRBJ1-3; D perhaps matches TRBD1 (6 bases). CDR3 length: 15 amino acids. In germline, CDR1 is SGHTA, CDR2 FQGNSA. V shed 5 bases and J shed 2 bases, with 13 bases lying between them. CDR3 in amino acids: CASSLRGVAGNTIYF. Here the CDR3 DNA reads TGTGCCAGCAGCCTCAGGGGAGTTGCTGGAAACACCATATATTTT.

This clonotype came up a few times. The chain has TRBV6-1 and TRBJ2-1, with unresolved D. The germline gives CDR1 MNHNS, CDR2 SASEGT. The V end lost 6 bases, the J end lost 10 bases, and 10 bases lay between the germline ends. The CDR3 runs 11 residues. The DNA of the CDR3 is TGTGCCAGCAGATCAGTAGGGGAGCAGTTCTTC. It yields the protein CASRSVGEQFF.

This clonotype came up a few times. This rearrangement joins TRBV6-6 to TRBJ2-1, with TRBD2 matching 7 bases. The CDR3 is 15 amino acids. The junction had 8 bases not matched to a gene; V was cut back by 6 bases and J by 3 bases. CDR1 MNHNY and CDR2 SVGAGI come from the germline V gene (reference sequence). DNA for the CDR3: TGTGCCAGCAGACCCCCCGGCGGGGGCTACAATGAGCAGTTCTTC. Its translation: CASRPPGGGYNEQFF.

A few counts support this clonotype. V and J are TRBV7-2 and TRBJ2-2; maybe TRBD2 (5 bases). From germline, CDR1 is SGHTA and CDR2 FQGNSA. The CDR3 runs to 14 residues. Trimming pared 5 bases from V and 9 bases from J, leaving 16 bases between. Here the CDR3 reads CASSPYGLPRELFF. The CDR3 DNA follows: TGTGCCAGCAGCCCCTACGGACTCCCACGGGAGCTGTTTTTT.

This clonotype was observed a handful of times. The chain couples TRBV7-2 to TRBJ2-7, with 7 bases lining up with TRBD2. From germline, CDR1 is SGHTA and CDR2 FQGNSA. V trimming: 5 bases; J trimming: 4 bases; junction bases outside the gene matches: 8. The CDR3 totals 14 residues. CDR3 nucleotide sequence: TGTGCCAGCAGCCCCTTTCTAGCGGTTTACGAGCAGTACTTC. The encoded protein is CASSPFLAVYEQYF.

This clonotype occurred a few times. This chain uses TRBV7-9 with TRBJ2-5; 9 bases match TRBD1. The CDR3 runs 15 residues. The V and J ends lost 5 bases and 2 bases, in that order; junction bases with no gene match: 6. Germline loops: CDR1 SEHNR, CDR2 FQNEAQ (reference sequence). For the CDR3, the DNA is TGTGCCAGCAGCGACACTGGGACAGGGCAAGAGACCCAGTACTTC. Translated: CASSDTGTGQETQYF.

This chain uses TRBV7-8 with TRBJ2-3; D unresolved. The germline V gene has CDR1 SGHVS and CDR2 FQNEAQ. This CDR3 is built from 14 residues. With 5 bases removed from V and 2 bases from J, the gap between germline ends came to 11 bases. The CDR3 DNA sequence: TGTGCCAGCAGCCTCGGGCCCGACACAGATACGCAGTATTTT. It encodes CASSLGPDTDTQYF. The complete variable domain, with remaining parts taken from reference TRBV7-8 and TRBJ2-3, reads GAGVSQSPRYKVAKRGQDVALRCDPISGHVSLFWYQQALGQGPEFLTYFQNEAQLDKSGLPSDRFFAERPEGSVSTLKIQRTQQEDSAVYLCASSLGPDTDTQYFGPGTRLTVL.

The V gene is TRBV7-2, the J gene TRBJ2-7; 8 bases align to TRBD1. This CDR3 is built from 15 residues. Trimming cost V 1 base and J 2 bases; bases outside gene matches: 4. CDR1 and CDR2 from the germline V gene are SGHTA and FQGNSA. The CDR3 nucleotides are TGTGCCAGCAGCTTAGTACAGGGGGTGGCCTACGAGCAGTACTTC. Its translation is CASSLVQGVAYEQYF.

This clonotype has a handful of counts. The chain uses TRBV6-2 or TRBV6-3 and TRBJ1-2; D remains ambiguous. Germline-derived CDR1 and CDR2 are MNHEY and SVGEGT. Trimming cost V 5 bases and J 3 bases, with 16 bases left between them. The CDR3 has 15 residues. This CDR3 reads CASSALRRNYYGYTF. The CDR3 DNA is TGTGCCAGCAGTGCCCTCCGACGGAATTACTATGGCTACACCTTC.

The chain combines TRBV6-6 with TRBJ1-3; the match to TRBD1 covers 7 bases. There are 15 residues in the CDR3. Germline V gene data show CDR1 as MNHNY and CDR2 as SVGAGI (reference sequence). The junction had 6 bases not matched to a gene; V was cut back by 7 bases and J by 0 bases. The DNA for the CDR3 is TGTGCCAGCATCACAGGGGCCTACTCTGGAAACACCATATATTTT. Its translation is CASITGAYSGNTIYF.

The chain links TRBV2 to TRBJ2-1; D uncertain. V was cut by 2 bases and J by 15 bases, with 17 bases left in between. The CDR3 spans 13 residues. Germline V lookup: CDR1 SNHLY, CDR2 FYNNEI. CDR3 sequence reads: CASSESVQGFRFF. The CDR3 DNA follows: TGTGCCAGCAGTGAATCAGTTCAAGGCTTCCGGTTCTTC.

Ten or more counts support this clonotype. This chain joins TRBV12-3 or TRBV12-4 and TRBJ2-7; 10 nucleotides match TRBD2. This CDR3 is 15 amino acids long. V was pared by 4 bases and J by 3 bases, with 6 bases of the junction left unmatched. For the CDR3, the DNA is TGTGCCAGCAGTTCCGGACTAGCGGTGGACTACGAGCAGTACTTC. This sequence encodes CASSSGLAVDYEQYF.

The V gene is TRBV20-1, the J gene TRBJ2-5; maybe TRBD2 (5 bases). Looked up from germline, CDR1 is DFQATT and CDR2 is SNEGSKA (reference sequence). The germline V and J ends were trimmed by 5 bases and 5 bases, with 18 bases remaining between them. The CDR3 length is 14 residues. The CDR3 region is CSARQIGRSETQYF. The CDR3, as DNA: TGCAGTGCTCGTCAAATAGGGAGATCGGAGACCCAGTACTTC.

The chain couples TRBV6-8 to TRBJ1-2; D not resolved. The CDR3 sequence is 13 residues long. Germline V CDR1 and CDR2: MNHGY, SAAAGT. The V end lost 6 bases, the J end lost 2 bases, and 10 bases lay between the germline ends. CDR3: CASSGNRNYGYTF. DNA of the CDR3: TGTGCCAGCAGCGGGAACAGAAACTATGGCTACACCTTC.

The chain recombines TRBV7-9 with TRBJ1-4; D gene uncertain. The CDR3 loop spans 16 amino acids. Trimming pared 1 base from V and 7 bases from J, leaving 16 bases between. CDR1 is SEHNR and CDR2 is FQNEAQ in the germline V gene (reference sequence). CDR3 sequence reads: CASSLERSPVTEKLFF. The CDR3 region has the DNA TGTGCCAGCAGCTTAGAGAGAAGTCCCGTTACTGAAAAACTGTTTTTT.